This T cell receptor beta chain was captured by sequencing in a study of blood T cell repertoires in COVID-19. For the study at large: The United States, Italy and Spain were the sources of the acute and convalescent COVID-19 samples.

How the authors handled the data: Reference gene primer amplification gave nucleated cell count estimates. Sequencing was performed with immunoSEQ multiplex PCR; in TCRdb, only in-frame clones are kept and a portion is missing. V and J calls and clone size are those listed in that table; D and trimming were worked out from the DNA. The table includes under 130,000 clones, around 90% detected once. Sequencing was done on a sample of peripheral blood. This clonotype originated in a man aged 50 or older in a cohort sampled during active COVID-19.

Here the CDR3 reads CASSEQGPNTGELFF. Here the CDR3 DNA reads TGTGCCAGCAGTGAACAGGGGCCGAACACCGGGGAGCTGTTTTTT. The rearrangement uses TRBV2 and TRBJ2-2, with D possibly matching TRBD1 (6 bases). Germline lookup yields CDR1 SNHLY and CDR2 FYNNEI. Trimming pared 2 bases from V and 0 bases from J, leaving 7 bases between. CDR3 length equals 15 residues.